This is a list of T cell receptor beta chains from one sample in a study of T cell changes during pregnancy in multiple sclerosis. Data came from immunoSEQ multiplex PCR; TCRdb stores just in-frame clones and leaves some out. The sample lists 50,000 to 75,000 clones, about 94% seen once, with about 2.5% in the top ten. The sample here was peripheral blood, taken in the third trimester of pregnancy. All receptors derive from a female donor in good health, enrolled as a control in a pregnancy study. Each CDR3 is given with its conserved first and last residue. The D gene is left open where the match is weak. A row's size may be missing; if present it is once, few, many or a size class.

clone_size j_call v_call d_call cdr3_aa cdr3_nt
NA TRBJ2-5 TRBV4-1 NA CASSHPTPGEERETQYF TGCGCCAGCAGCCATCCTACCCCCGGGGAAGAGAGGGAGACCCAGTACTTC
NA TRBJ1-5 TRBV4-1 TRBD1 CASSQGQELFGQPQHF TGCGCCAGCAGCCAGGGACAGGAACTTTTCGGACAGCCCCAGCATTTT
NA TRBJ2-2 TRBV28 TRBD1 CASSLWGQGRAGELFF TGTGCCAGCAGTTTGTGGGGACAGGGTCGGGCCGGGGAGCTGTTTTTT
NA TRBJ2-7 TRBV18 NA CASSPPRAGDYEQYF TGTGCCAGCTCACCACCGAGGGCAGGGGACTACGAGCAGTACTTC
NA TRBJ1-5 TRBV19 NA CASSWTVDQPQHF TGTGCCAGTAGCTGGACTGTTGATCAGCCCCAGCATTTT
NA TRBJ1-1 TRBV12-5 TRBD1 CASGQGQPNTEAFF TGTGCTAGTGGCCAGGGACAGCCCAACACTGAAGCTTTCTTT
few TRBJ2-1 TRBV5-4 NA CASSLTRMGAGDYNEQFF TGTGCCAGCAGCTTAACGCGTATGGGGGCAGGCGACTACAATGAGCAGTTCTTC
NA TRBJ1-2 TRBV5-4 NA CASSLIGSSYGYTF TGTGCCAGCAGCCTAATCGGGTCCTCCTATGGCTACACCTTC
NA TRBJ1-4 TRBV5-6 NA CASSLSFRETNEKLFF TGTGCCAGCAGCTTGAGTTTCCGAGAGACTAATGAAAAACTGTTTTTT
NA TRBJ1-5 TRBV28 TRBD1 CASSQTGFSNQPQHF TGTGCCAGCAGTCAGACAGGGTTCAGCAATCAGCCCCAGCATTTT
NA TRBJ2-7 TRBV10-3 NA CAISESVVRQGSREQYF TGTGCCATCAGTGAGTCCGTGGTCCGCCAGGGGAGCCGCGAGCAGTACTTC
NA TRBJ1-3 TRBV15 NA CATSRDLWRDLTGNTIYF TGTGCCACCAGCAGAGATCTCTGGAGGGACCTTACTGGAAACACCATATATTTT
NA TRBJ2-3 TRBV28 TRBD2 CASLMRGGPTDTQYF TGTGCCAGTCTGATGCGGGGGGGCCCCACAGATACGCAGTATTTT
NA TRBJ2-7 TRBV28 TRBD1 CASSQTGQGAKLGQYF TGTGCCAGTTCTCAAACGGGACAGGGGGCTAAGTTGGGGCAGTACTTC
NA TRBJ1-1 TRBV16 NA CASSQRSEQQNTEAFF TGTGCCAGCAGCCAAAGATCGGAACAGCAGAACACTGAAGCTTTCTTT
NA TRBJ1-1 TRBV19 NA CASTPRPSAAEAFF TGTGCCAGTACCCCGCGGCCCTCGGCAGCCGAAGCTTTCTTT